The following is a T cell receptor (beta chain) sequence with its context. The source of the sample is a study of PD-1 and CTLA-4 blockade in melanoma. Generated by immunoSEQ multiplex PCR, the TCRdb table keeps only in-frame clones and is missing some. The repertoire holds tens of thousands of clones, 80% to 95% seen once, with 8.5% to 9% in the top ten. This CDR3 contains 16 residues. The germline CDR1 and CDR2 sequences are SQVTM and ANQGSEA. Trimming left V 2 bases short and J 0 bases short, with 15 bases between. The chain employs TRBV29-1 and TRBJ2-3, with no clear D. Sequences were derived from CD8+ T cells from peripheral blood, sampled from a patient given anti-PD-1 treatment. The receptor comes from a human donor with melanoma. The CDR3, as DNA: TGCAGCGTTGAACAATTAGACAAGTCTAGCACAGATACGCAGTATTTT. Amino acids: CSVEQLDKSSTDTQYF.